The 19 T cell receptor beta chains in this list originate from one sample, sequenced in a study of regulatory T cells in long-lasting Graves disease. Arm-PCR of CDR3 regions and iRepertoire HTBI primers were the basis on which TCR beta libraries were built. TCRdb reprocessed the multiplex PCR reads with MiXCR, giving one entry per CDR3 protein. Of some 340,000 distinct CDR3 sequences listed, about 11% are singletons. Time point: newly diagnosed GD, antithyroid drugs for less than 3 months. After RNA was extracted from PBMCs, the TCR library was made from it. The sample was also linked to a second study, of T cells in Graves' hyperthyroidism and ophthalmopathy.

Sequencing used peripheral blood mononuclear cells (PBMCs), obtained at new diagnosis, from a patient treated with antithyroid drugs. The receptors were gathered from a woman between 18 and 29 years old with Graves disease.

This clonotype was counted a few times. V is TRBV29-1 and J is TRBJ2-2, with D unclear. Trimming cost V 4 bases and J 0 bases, with 6 bases left between them. Germline CDR1 is SQVTM and CDR2 is ANQGSEA. This CDR3 region has 13 residues. The CDR3 is CSVVFPNTGELFF. The CDR3 DNA sequence: TGCAGCGTTGTGTTCCCGAACACCGGGGAGCTGTTTTTT.

This clonotype has ten or more counts. The CDR3, as DNA: TGTGCCAGCAGCTTAGATTTCGGCGTCGACAGGTACAATGAGCAGTTCTTC. It is translated as CASSLDFGVDRYNEQFF. The V call is TRBV11-2, the J call TRBJ2-1, with D possibly TRBD1 on 6 matching bases. V lost 0 bases, J lost 4 bases, and 16 bases lay in between. Germline values: CDR1 SGHAT, CDR2 FQNNGV. The CDR3 is 17 amino acids. Looking up the rest from reference TRBV11-2 and TRBJ2-1 gives the full variable domain: EAGVAQSPRYKIIEKRQSVAFWCNPISGHATLYWYQQILGQGPKLLIQFQNNGVVDDSQLPKDRFSAERLKGVDSTLKIQPAKLEDSAVYLCASSLDFGVDRYNEQFFGPGTRLTVL.

At least ten counts were recorded for this clonotype. The chain employs TRBV12-3 or TRBV12-4 and TRBJ2-2; 12 bases map to TRBD1. J gave up 6 bases and V 3 bases, and 11 bases lay outside the gene matches. The CDR3 runs 18 residues. The CDR3 DNA is TGTGCCAGCAGTTTTGGGACAGGGGGCCCTCGGCGATCCGGGGAGCTGTTTTTT. Its translation: CASSFGTGGPRRSGELFF.

Only a few counts were recorded for this clonotype. This chain links TRBV6-1 with TRBJ1-5, with D hard to call. Germline V lookup: CDR1 MNHNS, CDR2 SASEGT. The CDR3 has 13 amino acids. The ends were cut back, 7 bases at V and 9 bases at J, with 16 bases in the middle. The CDR3: CASTTIPNGPQHF. CDR3 in DNA: TGTGCCAGCACTACCATACCCAATGGGCCCCAGCATTTT.

At least ten counts were recorded for this clonotype. The rearrangement links TRBV28 to TRBJ2-4; D may match TRBD1 or TRBD2 (6 bases each). The CDR3 contains 14 residues. V lost 2 bases and J lost 8, with 13 bases in between. Germline lookup yields CDR1 MDHEN and CDR2 SYDVKM. The CDR3 DNA reads TGTGCCAGCAGTTTAAGGGGGGCGTCGGACATTCAGTACTTC. Translating gives CASSLRGASDIQYF.

This clonotype was detected ten times or more. This sequence joins TRBV28 and TRBJ2-1, with D uncertain. Germline V CDR1 and CDR2: MDHEN, SYDVKM. This CDR3 has 15 residues. V was cut by 1 base and J by 2 bases, with 9 bases left in between. CDR3 bases: TGTGCCAGCAGTTTATTAAGGGTCACCTACAATGAGCAGTTCTTC. Protein: CASSLLRVTYNEQFF.

This clonotype appeared many times. The genes are TRBV6-2 or TRBV6-3 and TRBJ2-5, with D uncertain. This CDR3 is 15 amino acids long. V was shortened by 6 bases and J by 5 bases, with 19 bases between the two germline ends. The germline V gene has CDR1 MNHEY and CDR2 SVGEGT. CDR3 coding DNA: TGTGCCAGCAGCCATCACAGCGCACGCGAGGAGACCCAGTACTTC. Its translation: CASSHHSAREETQYF.

This clonotype has at least ten counts. This chain links TRBV7-2 with TRBJ2-7; D is perhaps TRBD1 or TRBD2 (5 bases each). The CDR3 has 15 amino acids. Germline loops: CDR1 SGHTA, CDR2 FQGNSA. The V end lost 1 base, the J end lost 1 base, and 11 bases lay between the germline ends. CDR3: CASSLVGTESYEQYF. CDR3 DNA sequence: TGTGCCAGCAGCTTAGTAGGGACGGAGTCCTACGAGCAGTACTTC.

This clonotype has ten or more counts. The rearrangement joins TRBV28 to TRBJ1-1, with D uncertain. Germline lookup yields CDR1 MDHEN and CDR2 SYDVKM. Trimming left V 6 bases short and J 1 base short, with 6 bases between. This CDR3 comprises 12 residues. For the CDR3, the DNA is TGTGCCAGCAGCCACAGGAACACTGAAGCTTTCTTT. This codes for CASSHRNTEAFF.

This clonotype came up many times. The rearrangement joins TRBV6-1 to TRBJ1-5; a possible D gene is TRBD1 (6 bases). The ends were cut back, 6 bases at V and 7 bases at J, with 13 bases in the middle. The germline CDR1 and CDR2 sequences are MNHNS and SASEGT. This CDR3 comprises 13 residues. This CDR3 is CASSQTGRQPQHF. The CDR3 DNA is TGTGCCAGCAGCCAGACAGGAAGACAGCCCCAGCATTTT.

There are a few counts of this clonotype. The rearrangement joins TRBV10-1 to TRBJ1-2; 7 nucleotides agree with TRBD1. The germline CDR1 and CDR2 sequences are WNHNN and SYGVQD (reference sequence). This CDR3 is built from 14 residues. Trimming cost V 0 bases and J 4 bases; bases outside gene matches: 2. CDR3 in amino acids: CASSESRTGYGYTF. DNA for the CDR3: TGCGCCAGCAGTGAGTCGAGGACAGGCTATGGCTACACCTTC.

This clonotype was detected many times. The J gene is TRBJ2-7, the V gene TRBV5-1; 8 bases fit TRBD1. J gave up 3 bases and V 2 bases, and 4 bases lay outside the gene matches. Germline-derived CDR1 and CDR2 are SGHRS and YFSETQ. CDR3 length equals 14 residues. The CDR3 region is CASSFGTGDYEQYF. CDR3 bases: TGCGCCAGCAGCTTCGGGACAGGAGACTACGAGCAGTACTTC.

This chain links TRBV18 with TRBJ1-3; D call uncertain. The CDR3 runs 18 residues. V gave up 6 bases and J gave up 0 bases, with 21 bases separating them. Germline V CDR1 and CDR2: KGHSH, LQKENI. CDR3 sequence (DNA): TGTGCCAGCTCCCCCCGCAGTGGGCCCACCTTCTCTGGAAACACCATATATTTT. Translating it yields CASSPRSGPTFSGNTIYF. Full variable domain (rest looked up from reference TRBV18 and TRBJ1-3): NAGVMQNPRHLVRRRGQEARLRCSPMKGHSHVYWYRQLPEEGLKFMVYLQKENIIDESGMPKERFSAEFPKEGPSILRIQQVVRGDSAAYFCASSPRSGPTFSGNTIYFGEGSWLTVV.

This clonotype was seen many times. The rearrangement uses TRBV15 and TRBJ2-4; D might be TRBD1 (6 bases). The CDR3 loop spans 16 amino acids. Germline CDR1 reads LNHNV; CDR2 reads YYDKDF (reference sequence). V dropped 5 bases and J dropped 0 bases, with 14 bases sitting between them. CDR3 sequence: CATSSGTTIAKNIQYF. The CDR3, as DNA: TGTGCCACCAGCTCCGGGACAACTATAGCCAAAAACATTCAGTACTTC.

This clonotype was found many times. This chain uses TRBV18 with TRBJ1-6, with TRBD1 identical over 8 bases. Germline trimming cut 1 base from V and 8 bases from J; bases unmatched to any gene: 10. Per the germline V gene, CDR1 is KGHSH and CDR2 is LQKENI. The CDR3 has 17 residues. The CDR3 here is CASSPLAGQGTHSPLHF. For the CDR3, the DNA is TGTGCCAGCTCACCACTTGCCGGACAGGGAACGCATTCACCCCTCCACTTT.

Many counts were recorded for this clonotype. The CDR3 here is CAQVAGVYGYTF. In DNA form, the CDR3 reads TGTGCCCAAGTGGCCGGGGTCTATGGCTACACCTTC. The chain couples TRBV30 to TRBJ1-2; D is undetermined. Germline V gene sequence: CDR1 GTSNPN, CDR2 SVGIG (reference sequence). This CDR3 has 12 amino acids. V lost 8 bases, J lost 4 bases, and 14 bases lay in between.

This clonotype was counted ten times or more. V usage is TRBV5-1 and J usage is TRBJ2-2; possible D gene TRBD2, 6 bases. The CDR3 sequence is 14 residues long. CDR1 SGHRS and CDR2 YFSETQ come from the germline V gene. V shed 4 bases and J shed 4 bases, with 11 bases lying between them. CDR3 sequence (DNA): TGCGCCAGCAGCCCCGCGGGGCCCACCGGGGAGCTGTTTTTT. This codes for CASSPAGPTGELFF.

The sample holds a few counts of this clonotype. A much larger clonotype is one base distant, so this may be a read error. The chain employs TRBV28 and TRBJ2-3; D tentatively fits TRBD1 or TRBD2 (5 bases each). The CDR3 is 18 residues long. CDR1 and CDR2 (germline): MDHEN, SYDVKM. Trimming took off 5 bases at V and 2 bases at J, with 23 bases between the two ends. CDR3 residues: CASSTYVSGQTFTDTQYF. The DNA of the CDR3 is TGTGCCAGCAGTACCTACGTATCGGGGCAAACCTTCACAGATACGCAGTATTTT.

The chain combines TRBV2 with TRBJ2-5; maybe TRBD1 (6 bases). Germline-derived CDR1 and CDR2 are SNHLY and FYNNEI. This CDR3 is 14 amino acids long. V shed 4 bases and J shed 5 bases, with 14 bases lying between them. This CDR3 is CASSGEGGQETQYF. The CDR3 DNA reads TGTGCCAGCAGTGGGGAAGGGGGTCAGGAGACCCAGTACTTC.